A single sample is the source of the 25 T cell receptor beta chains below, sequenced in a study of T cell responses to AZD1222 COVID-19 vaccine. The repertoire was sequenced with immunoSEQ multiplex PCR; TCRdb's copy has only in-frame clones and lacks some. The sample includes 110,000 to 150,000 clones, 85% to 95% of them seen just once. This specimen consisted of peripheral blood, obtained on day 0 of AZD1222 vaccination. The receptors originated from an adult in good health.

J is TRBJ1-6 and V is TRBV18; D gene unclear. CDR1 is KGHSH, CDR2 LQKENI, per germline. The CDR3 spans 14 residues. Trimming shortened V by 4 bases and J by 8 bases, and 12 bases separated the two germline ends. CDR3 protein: CASSQRTQDSPLHF. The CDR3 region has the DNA TGTGCCAGCTCACAGCGCACCCAGGATTCACCCCTCCACTTT.

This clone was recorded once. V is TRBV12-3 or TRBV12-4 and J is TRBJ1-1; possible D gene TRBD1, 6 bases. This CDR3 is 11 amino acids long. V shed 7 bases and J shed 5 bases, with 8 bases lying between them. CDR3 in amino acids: CASIGGTEAFF. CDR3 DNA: TGTGCCAGCATAGGGGGAACTGAAGCTTTCTTT.

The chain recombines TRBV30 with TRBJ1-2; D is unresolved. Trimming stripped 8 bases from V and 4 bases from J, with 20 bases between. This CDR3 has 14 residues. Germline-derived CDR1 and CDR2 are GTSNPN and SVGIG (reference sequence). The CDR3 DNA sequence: TGTGCCGCCTCCGGGTCCCACCCCAGCTATGGCTACACCTTC. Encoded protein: CAASGSHPSYGYTF. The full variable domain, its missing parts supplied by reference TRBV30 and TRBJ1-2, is SQTIHQWPATLVQPVGSPLSLECTVEGTSNPNLYWYRQAAGRGLQLLFYSVGIGQISSEVPQNLSASRPQDRQFILSSKKLLLSDSGFYLCAASGSHPSYGYTFGSGTRLTVV.

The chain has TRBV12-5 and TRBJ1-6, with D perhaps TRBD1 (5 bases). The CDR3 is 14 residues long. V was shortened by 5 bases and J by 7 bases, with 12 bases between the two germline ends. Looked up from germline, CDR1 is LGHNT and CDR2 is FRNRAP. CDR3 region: CASGQGPRNSPLHF. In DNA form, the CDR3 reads TGTGCTAGTGGTCAGGGACCGAGAAATTCACCCCTCCACTTT. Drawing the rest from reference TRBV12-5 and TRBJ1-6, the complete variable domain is DARVTQTPRHKVTEMGQEVTMRCQPILGHNTVFWYRQTMMQGLELLAYFRNRAPLDDSGMPKDRFSAEMPDATLATLKIQPSEPRDSAVYFCASGQGPRNSPLHFGNGTRLTVT.

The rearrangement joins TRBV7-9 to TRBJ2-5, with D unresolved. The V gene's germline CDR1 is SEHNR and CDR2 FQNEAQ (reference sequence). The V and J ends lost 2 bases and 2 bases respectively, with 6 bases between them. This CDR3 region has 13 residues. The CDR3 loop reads CASSLRLQETQYF. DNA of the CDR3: TGTGCCAGCAGCTTAAGATTACAAGAGACCCAGTACTTC. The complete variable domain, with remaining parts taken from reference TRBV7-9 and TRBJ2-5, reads DTGVSQNPRHKITKRGQNVTFRCDPISEHNRLYWYRQTLGQGPEFLTYFQNEAQLEKSRLLSDRFSAERPKGSFSTLEIQRTEQGDSAMYLCASSLRLQETQYFGPGTRLLVL.

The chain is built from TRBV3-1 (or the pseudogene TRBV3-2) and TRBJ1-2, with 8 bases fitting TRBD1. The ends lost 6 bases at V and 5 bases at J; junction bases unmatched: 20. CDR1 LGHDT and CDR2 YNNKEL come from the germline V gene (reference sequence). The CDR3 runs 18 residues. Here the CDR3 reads CASRRDRSTLVARYGYTF. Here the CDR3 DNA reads TGTGCCAGCAGGAGGGACAGGTCTACGTTGGTCGCGCGGTATGGCTACACCTTC.

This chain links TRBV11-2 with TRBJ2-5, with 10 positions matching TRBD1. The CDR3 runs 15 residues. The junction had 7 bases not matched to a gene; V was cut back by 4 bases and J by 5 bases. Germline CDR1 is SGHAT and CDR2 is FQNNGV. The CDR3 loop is CASSSRDRGVETQYF. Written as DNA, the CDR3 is TGTGCCAGCAGCTCAAGGGACAGGGGAGTGGAGACCCAGTACTTC.

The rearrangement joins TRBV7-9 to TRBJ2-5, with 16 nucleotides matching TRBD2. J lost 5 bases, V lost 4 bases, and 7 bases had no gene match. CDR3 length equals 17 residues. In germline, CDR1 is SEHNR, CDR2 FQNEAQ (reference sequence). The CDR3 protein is CASSSPGTSGGAETQYF. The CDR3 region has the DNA TGTGCCAGCAGCTCTCCCGGGACTAGCGGGGGGGCGGAGACCCAGTACTTC.

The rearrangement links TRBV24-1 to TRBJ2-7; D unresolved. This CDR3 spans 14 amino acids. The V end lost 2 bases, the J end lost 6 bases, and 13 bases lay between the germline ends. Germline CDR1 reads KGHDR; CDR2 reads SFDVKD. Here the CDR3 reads CATSDYSPAAEQYF. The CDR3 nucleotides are TGTGCCACCAGTGATTACTCCCCCGCTGCCGAGCAGTACTTC.

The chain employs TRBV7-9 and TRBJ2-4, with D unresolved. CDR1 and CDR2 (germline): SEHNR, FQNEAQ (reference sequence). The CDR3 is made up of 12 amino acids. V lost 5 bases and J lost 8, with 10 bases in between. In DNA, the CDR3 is TGTGCCAGCAGCCTTTCCCCCGACATTCAGTACTTC. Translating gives CASSLSPDIQYF.

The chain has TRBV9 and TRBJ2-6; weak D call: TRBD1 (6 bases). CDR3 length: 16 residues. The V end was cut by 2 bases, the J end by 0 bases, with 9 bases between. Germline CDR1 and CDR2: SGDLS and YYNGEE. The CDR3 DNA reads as TGTGCCAGCAGCGTGGGGGCCTTCTCTGGGGCCAACGTCCTGACTTTC. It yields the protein CASSVGAFSGANVLTF.

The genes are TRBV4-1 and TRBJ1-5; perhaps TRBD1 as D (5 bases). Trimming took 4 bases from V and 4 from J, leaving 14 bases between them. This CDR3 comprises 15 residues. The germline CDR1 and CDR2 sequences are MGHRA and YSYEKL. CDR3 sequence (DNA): TGCGCCAGCAGCCTCAGCGGCGGGGGTAATCAGCCCCAGCATTTT. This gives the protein CASSLSGGGNQPQHF.

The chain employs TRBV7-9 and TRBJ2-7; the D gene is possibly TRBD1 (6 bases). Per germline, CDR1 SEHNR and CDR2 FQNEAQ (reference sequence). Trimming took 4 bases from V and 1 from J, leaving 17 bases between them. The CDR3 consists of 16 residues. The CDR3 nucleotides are TGTGCCAGCAGCTCAGACAGGTCTAGACGATCCTACGAGCAGTACTTC. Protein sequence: CASSSDRSRRSYEQYF. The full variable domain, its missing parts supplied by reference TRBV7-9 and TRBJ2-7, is DTGVSQNPRHKITKRGQNVTFRCDPISEHNRLYWYRQTLGQGPEFLTYFQNEAQLEKSRLLSDRFSAERPKGSFSTLEIQRTEQGDSAMYLCASSSDRSRRSYEQYFGPGTRLTVT.

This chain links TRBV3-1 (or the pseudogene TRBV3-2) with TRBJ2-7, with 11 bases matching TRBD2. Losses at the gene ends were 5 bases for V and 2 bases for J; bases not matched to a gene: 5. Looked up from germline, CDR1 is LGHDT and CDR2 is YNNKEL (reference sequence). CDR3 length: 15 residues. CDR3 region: CASSETSGDAYEQYF. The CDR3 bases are TGTGCCAGCAGCGAGACTAGCGGGGATGCCTACGAGCAGTACTTC.

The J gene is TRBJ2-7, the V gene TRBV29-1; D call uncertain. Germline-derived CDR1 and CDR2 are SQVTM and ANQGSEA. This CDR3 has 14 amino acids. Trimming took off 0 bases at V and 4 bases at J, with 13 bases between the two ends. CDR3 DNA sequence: TGCAGCGTTGAAGACCCGGACCGCCGATACGAGCAGTACTTC. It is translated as CSVEDPDRRYEQYF.

CDR3 DNA: TGTGCCAGCAGCCCAACGACTAGCGGGGGGGTCAATGAGCAGTTCTTC. As protein: CASSPTTSGGVNEQFF. This chain connects TRBV9 to TRBJ2-1; 14 bases agree with TRBD2. Germline V gene lookup returns CDR1 SGDLS and CDR2 YYNGEE. The CDR3 is made up of 16 amino acids. The junction had 6 bases not matched to a gene; V was cut back by 4 bases and J by 6 bases. Full variable domain (rest looked up from reference TRBV9 and TRBJ2-1): DSGVTQTPKHLITATGQRVTLRCSPRSGDLSVYWYQQSLDQGLQFLIQYYNGEERAKGNILERFSAQQFPDLHSELNLSSLELGDSALYFCASSPTTSGGVNEQFFGPGTRLTVL.

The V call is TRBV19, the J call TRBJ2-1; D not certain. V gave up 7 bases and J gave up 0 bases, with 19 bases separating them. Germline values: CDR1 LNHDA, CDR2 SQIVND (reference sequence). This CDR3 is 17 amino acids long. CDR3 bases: TGTGCCAGTAAGGGTCGCGGAGTTTTCAGCTCCTACAATGAGCAGTTCTTC. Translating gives CASKGRGVFSSYNEQFF.

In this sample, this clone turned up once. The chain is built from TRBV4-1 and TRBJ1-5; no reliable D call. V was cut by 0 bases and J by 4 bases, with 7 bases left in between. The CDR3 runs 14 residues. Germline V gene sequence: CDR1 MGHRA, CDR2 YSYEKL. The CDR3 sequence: CASSQDAGNQPQHF. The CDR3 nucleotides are TGCGCCAGCAGCCAAGATGCGGGGAATCAGCCCCAGCATTTT.

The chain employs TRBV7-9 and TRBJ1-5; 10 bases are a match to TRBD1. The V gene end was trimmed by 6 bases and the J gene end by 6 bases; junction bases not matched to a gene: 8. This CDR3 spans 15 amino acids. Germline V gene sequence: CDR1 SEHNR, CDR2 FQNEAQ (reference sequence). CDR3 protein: CASSGDRGQFQPQHF. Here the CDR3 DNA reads TGTGCCAGCAGTGGCGACAGGGGGCAGTTTCAGCCCCAGCATTTT.

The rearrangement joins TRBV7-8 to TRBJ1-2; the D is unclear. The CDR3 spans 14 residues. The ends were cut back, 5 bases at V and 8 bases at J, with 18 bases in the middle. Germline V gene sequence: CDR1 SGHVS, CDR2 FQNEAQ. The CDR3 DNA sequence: TGTGCCAGCAGCGATGGACGGCGCCATCGGGGCTACACCTTC. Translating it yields CASSDGRRHRGYTF.

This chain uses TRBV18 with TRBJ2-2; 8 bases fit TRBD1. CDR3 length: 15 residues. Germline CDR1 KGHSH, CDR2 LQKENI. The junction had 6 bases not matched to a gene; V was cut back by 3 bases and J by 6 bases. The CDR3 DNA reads TGTGCCAGCTCACCGGGACAGGATTCGGCCGGGGAGCTGTTTTTT. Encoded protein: CASSPGQDSAGELFF.

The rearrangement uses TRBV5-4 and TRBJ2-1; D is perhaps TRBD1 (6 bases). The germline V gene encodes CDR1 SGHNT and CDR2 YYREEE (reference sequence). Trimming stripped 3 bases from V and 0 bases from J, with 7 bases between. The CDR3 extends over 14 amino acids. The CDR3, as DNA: TGTGCCAGCAGCTCAGGGGACTCCTACAATGAGCAGTTCTTC. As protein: CASSSGDSYNEQFF.

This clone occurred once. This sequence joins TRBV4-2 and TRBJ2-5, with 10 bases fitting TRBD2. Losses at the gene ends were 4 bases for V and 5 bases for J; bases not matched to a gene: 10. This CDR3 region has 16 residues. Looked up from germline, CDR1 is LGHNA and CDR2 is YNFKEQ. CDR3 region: CASSRSGGAADETQYF. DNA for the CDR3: TGTGCCAGCAGCCGGAGCGGGGGGGCCGCCGATGAGACCCAGTACTTC.

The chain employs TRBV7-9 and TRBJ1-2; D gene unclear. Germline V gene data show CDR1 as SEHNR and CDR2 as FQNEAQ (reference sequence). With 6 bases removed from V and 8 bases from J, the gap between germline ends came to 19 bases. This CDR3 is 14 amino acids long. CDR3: CASRQGRGAGGYTF. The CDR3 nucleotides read TGTGCCAGCAGACAAGGACGGGGAGCGGGAGGCTACACCTTC.

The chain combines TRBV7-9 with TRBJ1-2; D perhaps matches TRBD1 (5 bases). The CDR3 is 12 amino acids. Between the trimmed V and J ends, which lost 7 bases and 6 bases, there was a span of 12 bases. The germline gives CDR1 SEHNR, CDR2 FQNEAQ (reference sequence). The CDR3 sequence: CASTQGANGYTF. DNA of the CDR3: TGTGCCAGCACCCAAGGGGCTAATGGCTACACCTTC.